The 3 T cell receptor beta chains below come from one sample, sequenced in a study of neurological immune-mediated disorders. TCRdb called the 5' RACE reads again in MiXCR, with one record for every CDR3 protein. The repertoire has 85,000 to 110,000 distinct CDR3 sequences, 10% to 11% of them found once; the top ten carry under 3.5%. Indicated time point: longitudinal time-point 3. Specimen: PBMCs. The receptors come from a female donor with HTLV-1-associated myelopathy (HAM/TSP).

In its sample, this clonotype was seen many times. The chain couples TRBV20-1 to TRBJ2-7; TRBD2 aligns across 12 bases. From germline, CDR1 is DFQATT and CDR2 SNEGSKA (reference sequence). V trimming: 6 bases; J trimming: 0 bases; junction bases outside the gene matches: 3. The CDR3 loop spans 14 amino acids. Here the CDR3 reads CSARLAGDSYEQYF. In DNA form, the CDR3 reads TGCAGTGCCAGACTAGCGGGGGACTCCTACGAGCAGTACTTC.

This clonotype was detected ten times or more. This chain joins TRBV10-3 and TRBJ2-1; D call uncertain. CDR1 is ENHRY and CDR2 is SYGVKD in the germline V gene. V lost 7 bases and J lost 3, with 4 bases in between. The length of the CDR3 is 11 residues. CDR3 sequence reads: CAITVYNEQFF. The DNA of the CDR3 is TGTGCCATCACGGTCTACAATGAGCAGTTCTTC.

This clonotype occurred a few times. A much more abundant neighbour one base away suggests this may be a read error. The V gene is TRBV12-3 or TRBV12-4, the J gene TRBJ2-6; D call uncertain. The CDR3 has 15 amino acids. The V end was cut by 7 bases, the J end by 4 bases, with 14 bases between. Here the CDR3 reads CASIPVKAGANVLTF. In nucleotides, the CDR3 is TGTGCCAGCATCCCGGTGAAGGCAGGGGCCAACGTCCTGACTTTC.